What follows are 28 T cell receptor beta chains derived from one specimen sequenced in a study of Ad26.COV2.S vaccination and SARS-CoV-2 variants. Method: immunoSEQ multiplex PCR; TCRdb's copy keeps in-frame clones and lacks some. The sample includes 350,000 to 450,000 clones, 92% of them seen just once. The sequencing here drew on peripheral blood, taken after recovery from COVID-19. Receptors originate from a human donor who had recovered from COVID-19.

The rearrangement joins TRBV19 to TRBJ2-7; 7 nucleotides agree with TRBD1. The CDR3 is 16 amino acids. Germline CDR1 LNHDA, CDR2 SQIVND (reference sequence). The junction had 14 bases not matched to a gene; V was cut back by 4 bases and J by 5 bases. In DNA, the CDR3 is TGTGCCAGTAGTAGCCGGACAGGAAGGTCTTGGGACGAGCAGTACTTC. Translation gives CASSSRTGRSWDEQYF.

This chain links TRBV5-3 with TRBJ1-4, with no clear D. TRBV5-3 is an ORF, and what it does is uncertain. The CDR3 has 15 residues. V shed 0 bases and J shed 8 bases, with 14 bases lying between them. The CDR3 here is CARSLEGTGSEKLFF. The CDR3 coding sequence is TGTGCCAGAAGCTTGGAGGGCACCGGATCGGAAAAACTGTTTTTT.

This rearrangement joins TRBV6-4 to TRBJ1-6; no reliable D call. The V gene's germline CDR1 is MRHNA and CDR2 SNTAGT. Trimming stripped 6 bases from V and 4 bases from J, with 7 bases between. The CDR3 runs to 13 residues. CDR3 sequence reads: CASSQEYNSPLHF. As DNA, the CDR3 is TGTGCCAGCAGCCAGGAATATAATTCACCCCTCCACTTT.

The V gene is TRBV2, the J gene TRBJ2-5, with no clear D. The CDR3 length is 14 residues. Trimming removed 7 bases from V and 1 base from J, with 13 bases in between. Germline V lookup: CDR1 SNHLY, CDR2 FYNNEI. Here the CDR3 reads CASMRGPPQETQYF. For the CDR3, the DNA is TGTGCCAGCATGAGAGGCCCTCCCCAAGAGACCCAGTACTTC.

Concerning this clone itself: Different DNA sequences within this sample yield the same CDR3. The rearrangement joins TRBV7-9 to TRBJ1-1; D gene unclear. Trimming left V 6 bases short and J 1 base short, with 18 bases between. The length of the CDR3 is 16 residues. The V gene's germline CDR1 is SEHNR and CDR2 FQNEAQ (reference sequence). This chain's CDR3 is CASSLIGRTGNTEAFF. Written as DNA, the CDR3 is TGTGCCAGCAGTTTAATCGGACGGACTGGGAACACTGAAGCTTTCTTT.

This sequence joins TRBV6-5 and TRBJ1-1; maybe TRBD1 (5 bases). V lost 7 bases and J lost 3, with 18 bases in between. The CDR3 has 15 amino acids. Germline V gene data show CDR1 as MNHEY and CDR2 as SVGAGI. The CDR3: CASIQGVRRYTEAFF. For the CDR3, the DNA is TGTGCCAGCATTCAGGGAGTGCGCCGGTACACTGAAGCTTTCTTT.

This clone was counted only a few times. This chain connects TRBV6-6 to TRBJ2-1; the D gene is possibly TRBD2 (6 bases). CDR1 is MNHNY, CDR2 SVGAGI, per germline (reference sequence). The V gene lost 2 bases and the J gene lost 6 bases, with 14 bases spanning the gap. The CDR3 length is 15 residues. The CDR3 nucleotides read TGTGCCAGCAGTTACGGAGGGTTACGGGGCAATGAGCAGTTCTTC. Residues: CASSYGGLRGNEQFF.

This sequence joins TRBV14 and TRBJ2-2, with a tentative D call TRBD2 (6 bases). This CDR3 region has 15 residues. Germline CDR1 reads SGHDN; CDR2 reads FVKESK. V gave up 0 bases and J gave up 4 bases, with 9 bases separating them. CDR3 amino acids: CASSQEWRATGELFF. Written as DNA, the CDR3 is TGTGCCAGCAGCCAAGAGTGGAGGGCCACCGGGGAGCTGTTTTTT.

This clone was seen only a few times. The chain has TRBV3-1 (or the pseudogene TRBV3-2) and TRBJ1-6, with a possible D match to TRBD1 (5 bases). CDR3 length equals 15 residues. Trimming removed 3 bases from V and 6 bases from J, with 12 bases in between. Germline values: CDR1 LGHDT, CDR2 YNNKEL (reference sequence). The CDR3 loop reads CASSQQSTANSPLHF. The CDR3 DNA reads TGTGCCAGCAGCCAGCAGTCGACAGCTAATTCACCCCTCCACTTT.

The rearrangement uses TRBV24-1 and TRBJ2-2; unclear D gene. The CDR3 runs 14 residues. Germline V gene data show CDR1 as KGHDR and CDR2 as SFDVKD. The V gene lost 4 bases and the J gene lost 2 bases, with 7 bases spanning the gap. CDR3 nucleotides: TGTGCCACCAGTGACTCACCAAACACCGGGGAGCTGTTTTTT. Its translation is CATSDSPNTGELFF.

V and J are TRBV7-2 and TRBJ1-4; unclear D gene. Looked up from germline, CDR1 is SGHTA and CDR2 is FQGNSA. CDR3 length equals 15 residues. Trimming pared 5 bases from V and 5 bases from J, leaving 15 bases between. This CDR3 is CASSPLHGSNEKLFF. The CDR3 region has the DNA TGTGCCAGCAGCCCCCTCCATGGGTCGAATGAAAAACTGTTTTTT.

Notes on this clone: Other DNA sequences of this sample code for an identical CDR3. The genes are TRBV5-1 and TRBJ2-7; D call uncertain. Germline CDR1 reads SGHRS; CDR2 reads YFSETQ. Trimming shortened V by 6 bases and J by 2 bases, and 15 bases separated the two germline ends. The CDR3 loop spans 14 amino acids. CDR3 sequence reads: CASNPGFGPYEQYF. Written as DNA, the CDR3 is TGCGCCAGCAACCCCGGCTTTGGCCCCTACGAGCAGTACTTC.

This chain's CDR3 is CASSQSAQGARASLSLYEQYF. The CDR3, as DNA: TGTGCCAGCAGCCAATCGGCTCAGGGGGCGCGGGCTTCACTTTCCCTCTACGAGCAGTACTTC. The chain employs TRBV14 and TRBJ2-7, with 8 bases that match TRBD1. Germline values: CDR1 SGHDN, CDR2 FVKESK. This CDR3 comprises 21 residues. J was trimmed by 3 bases and V by 2 bases; bases with no gene match: 24.

This CDR3 is CASSEKDRGHNSPLHF. In DNA, the CDR3 is TGTGCCAGCAGTGAAAAGGACAGGGGCCATAATTCACCCCTCCACTTT. The V gene is TRBV2, the J gene TRBJ1-6; 9 bases match TRBD1. This CDR3 is built from 16 residues. In germline, CDR1 is SNHLY, CDR2 FYNNEI. Trimming cost V 2 bases and J 5 bases; bases outside gene matches: 4. Using reference TRBV2 and TRBJ1-6 for the parts outside the CDR3, the full variable domain is EPEVTQTPSHQVTQMGQEVILRCVPISNHLYFYWYRQILGQKVEFLVSFYNNEISEKSEIFDDQFSVERPDGSNFTLKIRSTKLEDSAMYFCASSEKDRGHNSPLHFGNGTRLTVT.

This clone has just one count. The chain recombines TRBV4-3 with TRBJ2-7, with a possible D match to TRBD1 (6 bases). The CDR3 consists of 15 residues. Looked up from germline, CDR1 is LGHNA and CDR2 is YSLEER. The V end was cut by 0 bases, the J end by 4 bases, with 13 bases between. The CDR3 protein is CASSQEVGRGYEQYF. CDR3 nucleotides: TGCGCCAGCAGCCAAGAGGTCGGCAGGGGATACGAGCAGTACTTC.

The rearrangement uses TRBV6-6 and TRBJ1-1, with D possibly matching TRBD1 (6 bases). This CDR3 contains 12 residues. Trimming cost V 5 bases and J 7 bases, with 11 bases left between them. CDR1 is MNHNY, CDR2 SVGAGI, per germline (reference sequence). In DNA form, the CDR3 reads TGTGCCAGCAGTATCGACAGGAGTGAAGCTTTCTTT. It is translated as CASSIDRSEAFF.

CDR3 amino acids: CASGTISNQPQHF. For the CDR3, the DNA is TGTGCCAGTGGAACAATTAGCAATCAGCCCCAGCATTTT. V gene TRBV5-8 combines with J gene TRBJ1-5; no definite D call. With 8 bases removed from V and 0 bases from J, the gap between germline ends came to 9 bases. CDR3 length: 13 amino acids. Looked up from germline, CDR1 is SGHTS and CDR2 is YDEGEE.

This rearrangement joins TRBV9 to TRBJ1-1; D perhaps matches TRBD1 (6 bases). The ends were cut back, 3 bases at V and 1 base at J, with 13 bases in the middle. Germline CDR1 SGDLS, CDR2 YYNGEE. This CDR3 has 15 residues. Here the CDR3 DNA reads TGTGCCAGCAGCGCGACGGGGGCTCAGAACACTGAAGCTTTCTTT. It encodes CASSATGAQNTEAFF.

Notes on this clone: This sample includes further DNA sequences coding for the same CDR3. The CDR3 coding sequence is TGTGCCAGCAGCTTAGGGGGGGCTAACTATGGCTACACCTTC. This codes for CASSLGGANYGYTF. The J gene is TRBJ1-2, the V gene TRBV7-9; possible D gene TRBD1, 5 bases. CDR3 size: 14 residues. Germline V lookup: CDR1 SEHNR, CDR2 FQNEAQ (reference sequence). The germline V and J ends were trimmed by 1 base and 0 bases, with 6 bases remaining between them.

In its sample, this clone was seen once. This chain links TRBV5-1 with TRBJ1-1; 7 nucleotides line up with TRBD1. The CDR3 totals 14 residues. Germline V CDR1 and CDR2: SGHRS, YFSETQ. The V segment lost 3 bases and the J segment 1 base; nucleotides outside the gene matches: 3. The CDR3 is CASSSRTGNTEAFF. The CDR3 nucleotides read TGCGCCAGCAGCTCAAGGACAGGGAACACTGAAGCTTTCTTT.

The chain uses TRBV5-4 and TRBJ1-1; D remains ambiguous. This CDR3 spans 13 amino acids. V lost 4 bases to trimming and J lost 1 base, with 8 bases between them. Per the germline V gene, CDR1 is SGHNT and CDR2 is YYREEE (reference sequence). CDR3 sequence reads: CASSPRTNTEAFF. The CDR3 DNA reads TGTGCCAGCAGCCCCCGAACGAACACTGAAGCTTTCTTT.

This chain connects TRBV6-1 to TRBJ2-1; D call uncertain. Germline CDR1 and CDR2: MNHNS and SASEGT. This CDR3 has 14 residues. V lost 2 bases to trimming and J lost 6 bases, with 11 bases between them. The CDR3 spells CASSELLAVNEQFF. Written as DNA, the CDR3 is TGTGCCAGCAGTGAACTCCTGGCGGTCAATGAGCAGTTCTTC.

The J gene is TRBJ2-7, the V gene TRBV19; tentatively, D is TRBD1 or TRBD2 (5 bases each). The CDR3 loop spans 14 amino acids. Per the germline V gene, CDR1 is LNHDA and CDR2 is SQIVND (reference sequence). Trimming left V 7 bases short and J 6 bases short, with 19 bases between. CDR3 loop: CASMELGPGGEQYF. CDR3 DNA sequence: TGTGCCAGTATGGAGTTGGGACCTGGCGGCGAGCAGTACTTC.

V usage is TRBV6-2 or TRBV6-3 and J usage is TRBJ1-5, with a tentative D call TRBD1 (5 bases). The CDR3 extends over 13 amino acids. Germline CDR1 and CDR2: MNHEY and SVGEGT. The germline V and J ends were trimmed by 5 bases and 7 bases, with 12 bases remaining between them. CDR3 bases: TGTGCCAGCAGTCACGGGGCAGAACAGCCCCAGCATTTT. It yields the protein CASSHGAEQPQHF.

The CDR3 loop reads CASSPTGDTQYF. The CDR3 DNA sequence: TGTGCCAGCAGCCCTACCGGAGATACGCAGTATTTT. The chain is built from TRBV9 and TRBJ2-3, with D unclear. CDR1 is SGDLS and CDR2 is YYNGEE in the germline V gene. The length of the CDR3 is 12 residues. Trimming took off 4 bases at V and 5 bases at J, with 8 bases between the two ends.

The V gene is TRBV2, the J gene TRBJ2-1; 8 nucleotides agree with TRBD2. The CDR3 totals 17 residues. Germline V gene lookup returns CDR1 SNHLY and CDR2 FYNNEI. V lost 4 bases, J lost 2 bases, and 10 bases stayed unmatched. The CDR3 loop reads CASSAIRTSRPYNEQFF. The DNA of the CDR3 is TGTGCCAGCAGTGCTATACGGACTAGCAGACCCTACAATGAGCAGTTCTTC.

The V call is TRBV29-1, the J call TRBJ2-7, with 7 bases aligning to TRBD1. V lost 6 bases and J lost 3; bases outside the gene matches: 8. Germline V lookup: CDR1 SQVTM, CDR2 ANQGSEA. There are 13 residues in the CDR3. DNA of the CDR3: TGCAGCGTATCAGGGGGTAGTCACTACGAGCAGTACTTC. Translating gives CSVSGGSHYEQYF.

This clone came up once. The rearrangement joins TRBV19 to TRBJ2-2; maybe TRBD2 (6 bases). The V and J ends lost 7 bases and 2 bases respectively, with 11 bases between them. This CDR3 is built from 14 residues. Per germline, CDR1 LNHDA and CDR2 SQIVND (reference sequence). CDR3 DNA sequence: TGTGCCAGTAATTCGGGAGACAACACCGGGGAGCTGTTTTTT. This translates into CASNSGDNTGELFF.